The 5 T cell receptor beta chains in this list originate from one sample, sequenced in a study of blood T cell repertoires in COVID-19. Clones were sequenced by immunoSEQ multiplex PCR, and TCRdb holds only the in-frame ones, with some missing. Among some 400,000 clones listed, around 92% were seen once. The sample taken for sequencing was PBMCs or T cells enriched from blood (not recorded which). The receptors come from a woman in her thirties who had recovered from COVID-19.

This clone was observed once. V is TRBV7-9 and J is TRBJ2-1; the D gene is possibly TRBD1 (5 bases). This CDR3 has 13 residues. CDR1 is SEHNR and CDR2 is FQNEAQ in the germline V gene (reference sequence). Trimming removed 5 bases at V and 7 bases at J, with 12 bases between. CDR3 residues: CASSPRERNEQFF. DNA for the CDR3: TGTGCCAGCAGCCCCAGGGAAAGGAATGAGCAGTTCTTC.

The gene calls are TRBV2 and TRBJ2-3; possible D gene TRBD2, 5 bases. Trimming pared 7 bases from V and 2 bases from J, leaving 10 bases between. The germline V gene has CDR1 SNHLY and CDR2 FYNNEI. The CDR3 is made up of 13 amino acids. The CDR3 loop is CASILEVTDTQYF. The CDR3 region has the DNA TGTGCCAGCATACTAGAAGTCACAGATACGCAGTATTTT.

The chain couples TRBV11-1 to TRBJ2-7, with D perhaps matching TRBD2 (6 bases). With 5 bases removed from V and 2 bases from J, the gap between germline ends came to 13 bases. The CDR3 contains 14 residues. The germline V gene encodes CDR1 SGHAT and CDR2 FQDESV (reference sequence). The CDR3, as DNA: TGTGCCAGCAGCAACGACAGACTAGCCTACGAGCAGTACTTC. Translation gives CASSNDRLAYEQYF. Using reference TRBV11-1 and TRBJ2-7 for the parts outside the CDR3, the full variable domain is EAEVAQSPRYKITEKSQAVAFWCDPISGHATLYWYRQILGQGPELLVQFQDESVVDDSQLPKDRFSAERLKGVDSTLKIQPAELGDSAMYLCASSNDRLAYEQYFGPGTRLTVT.

V is TRBV30 and J is TRBJ1-4, with D unclear. V lost 2 bases to trimming and J lost 8 bases, with 12 bases between them. Germline-derived CDR1 and CDR2 are GTSNPN and SVGIG (reference sequence). The CDR3 runs 13 residues. The CDR3 region is CAWSLQVGEKLFF. The CDR3 bases are TGTGCCTGGAGTCTCCAGGTGGGCGAAAAACTGTTTTTT.

The chain combines TRBV30 with TRBJ1-2; 10 bases align to TRBD1. Germline V lookup: CDR1 GTSNPN, CDR2 SVGIG (reference sequence). Trimming removed 3 bases from V and 7 bases from J; junction bases left unmatched: 8. The CDR3 is made up of 14 amino acids. In nucleotides, the CDR3 is TGTGCCTGGAGGATGACAGGGGGCGGAGGTGGCTACACCTTC. Translation: CAWRMTGGGGGYTF.